The T cell receptor beta chain under discussion was sequenced for a study of T cell repertoires in cytomegalovirus infection. About the research overall: Both recently identified HLA-C-restricted and well-studied HLA-B-restricted CMV epitopes were used in the study. Evidence of both CMV infection and a matching HLA type came from public TCR beta signatures.

The CDR3 loop spans 14 amino acids. Germline V lookup: CDR1 LNHDA, CDR2 SQIVND (reference sequence). Trimming shortened V by 5 bases and J by 7 bases, and 14 bases separated the two germline ends. TCRdb reanalysed the reads using MiXCR and keeps one entry per CDR3 protein. Of 900,000 to 950,000 distinct CDR3 sequences detected, about 33% appear once; the ten largest clones hold roughly an eighth. As for this clonotype: What it recognizes is unknown.

Study conclusions and caveats: Totalled public TCR beta family frequency picked out people who carried CMV plus the relevant HLA. Dominating the ex vivo response were HLA-C-restricted CMV-specific TCR beta clonotypes.

The clonotype was recovered from a human donor in good health (CMV status not recorded). Some clones in this sample may be carry-over from other donors' samples. The chain joins TRBV19 to TRBJ2-2, with D perhaps TRBD2 (6 bases). This specimen was cultured CD8+ T cells from PBMCs, taken from culture after CMV antigen stimulation. The CDR3 DNA reads as TGTGCCAGTAGTTTGGGGGGATGGAGCGGGGAGCTGTTTTTT. Translating gives CASSLGGWSGELFF.